This record looks at one T cell receptor (beta chain) sequence and its context. Sequencing libraries for TCR beta were prepared with iRepertoire HTBI primers and Arm-PCR of CDR3 regions. TCRdb redid the calling of the multiplex PCR reads with MiXCR, one entry per CDR3 protein. The sample has about 470,000 distinct CDR3 sequences, 20% to 25% seen once. This entry belongs to a study of regulatory T cells in long-lasting Graves disease. Stated time point: persistent/refractory GD, antithyroid drugs over 5 years with positive TRAb. Making the TCR library involved RNA that had been extracted from PBMCs. Here the sequenced sample was peripheral blood mononuclear cells (PBMCs), taken when the disease was refractory, from a patient treated with antithyroid drugs. The clonotype was recovered from a female donor with Graves disease.

CDR3 loop: CAWRGRGRTEAFF. CDR3 nucleotide sequence: TGTGCCTGGAGAGGTCGTGGAAGGACTGAAGCTTTCTTT. V and J are TRBV30 and TRBJ1-1; D gene uncertain. The V gene's germline CDR1 is GTSNPN and CDR2 SVGIG (reference sequence). The CDR3 sequence is 13 residues long. Trimming took off 3 bases at V and 5 bases at J, with 13 bases between the two ends.